These 16 T cell receptor beta chains were sequenced from one sample in a study of CD8+CD57+ T cells in acquired aplastic anemia. The template for TCR beta VDJ and CDR3 sequence profiling was genomic DNA. TCRdb independently ran MiXCR on the reads; one entry per CDR3 protein. The repertoire holds approximately 250,000 distinct CDR3 sequences, with roughly 82% as singletons. The authors sequenced patients whose flow cytometry had shown CD8+CD57+ cell expansion. Sequenced material: sorted CD4+, CD8+, or CD8+CD57+ T cells (not recorded which) from PBMCs. Receptor source: a human donor with aplastic anemia.

This clonotype appeared a few times. This may stem from a read error, because a much larger clone lies one nucleotide away. CDR3 protein: CAISYRSLAGERETQYF. In DNA form, the CDR3 reads TGTGCCATCAGTTACCGATCCCTAGCGGGGGAAAGGGAGACCCAGTACTTC. The chain links TRBV10-3 to TRBJ2-5, with 10 bases aligning to TRBD2. CDR3 length: 17 residues. Germline V lookup: CDR1 ENHRY, CDR2 SYGVKD. Trimming removed 5 bases from V and 5 bases from J; junction bases left unmatched: 14.

Concerning this clonotype: An end of the junction does not agree with germline; a read error may underlie this. The chain combines TRBV13 with TRBJ2-3, with a weak D call TRBD1 (6 bases). Germline-derived CDR1 and CDR2 are PRHDT and FYEKMQ (reference sequence). This CDR3 is 14 amino acids long. CDR3 sequence reads: CASSLRGRGLAYDF. The DNA of the CDR3 is TGTGCCAGCAGCTTACGGGGCAGGGGCTTGGCCTATGATTTT.

V and J are TRBV7-6 and TRBJ1-2; 12 nucleotides match TRBD1. The CDR3 has 15 amino acids. Germline trimming cut 5 bases from V and 12 bases from J; bases unmatched to any gene: 13. CDR1 is SGHVS, CDR2 FNYEAQ, per germline. DNA for the CDR3: TGTGCCAGCAGCGCCGGGACAGGGGGCTCTGGGGCCAACACCTTC. Translation gives CASSAGTGGSGANTF.

The chain has TRBV7-2 and TRBJ1-1; D is ambiguous. Between the trimmed V and J ends, which lost 5 bases and 4 bases, there was a span of 23 bases. Per germline, CDR1 SGHTA and CDR2 FQGNSA. The CDR3 runs 17 residues. CDR3 DNA sequence: TGTGCCAGCAGCCCCTACGGGGTAGCCCGATATGTCACTGAAGCTTTCTTT. Amino acids: CASSPYGVARYVTEAFF.

As concerns this clonotype: The junction departs from the called germline gene at one end, perhaps through a read error. The J gene is TRBJ2-7, the V gene TRBV7-2, with D tentatively TRBD2 (5 bases). Germline V gene data show CDR1 as SGHTA and CDR2 as FQGNSA. The CDR3 contains 13 residues. CDR3: CASSFGDSYERYF. The CDR3 DNA reads TGTGCCAGCAGTTTCGGGGATTCCTACGAGCGGTACTTC.

The chain links TRBV6-1 to TRBJ1-4; TRBD1 is a possible D gene (6 bases). Trimming stripped 7 bases from V and 7 bases from J, with 16 bases between. The germline V gene encodes CDR1 MNHNS and CDR2 SASEGT. This CDR3 has 14 residues. CDR3 loop: CASKPGHGGEKLFF. DNA of the CDR3: TGTGCCAGCAAGCCGGGACACGGCGGTGAAAAACTGTTTTTT.

The V and J genes are TRBV7-2 and TRBJ2-5; D is unresolved. CDR1 SGHTA and CDR2 FQGNSA come from the germline V gene. The CDR3 runs to 13 residues. V was clipped by 5 bases and J by 8 bases, with 15 bases between them. Here the CDR3 DNA reads TGTGCCAGCAGCGTAAACGGAGACGACACCCAGTACTTC. Translation: CASSVNGDDTQYF.

This sequence joins TRBV7-2 and TRBJ2-7; D is possibly TRBD1 or TRBD2 (5 bases each). Germline assignment: CDR1 SGHTA and CDR2 FQGNSA. V shed 3 bases and J shed 1 base, with 22 bases lying between them. The CDR3 is 18 amino acids. CDR3 sequence (DNA): TGTGCCAGCAGCTTTCATGTGCCTGGGACCGACCTTTCCTACGAGCAGTACGTC. This codes for CASSFHVPGTDLSYEQYV.

The chain uses TRBV15 and TRBJ2-5, with no clear D. There are 14 residues in the CDR3. CDR1 is LNHNV, CDR2 YYDKDF, per germline (reference sequence). V shed 5 bases and J shed 11 bases, with 21 bases lying between them. Here the CDR3 reads CATSGGGQADTQYF. CDR3 DNA: TGTGCCACCAGCGGCGGCGGCCAAGCAGACACGCAGTACTTC.

This clonotype was counted a few times. The chain carries TRBV10-3 and TRBJ1-2, with D perhaps matching TRBD1 (5 bases). The V and J ends lost 0 bases and 8 bases respectively, with 13 bases between them. The germline V gene encodes CDR1 ENHRY and CDR2 SYGVKD. The CDR3 contains 14 residues. The CDR3, as DNA: TGTGCCATCAGTGAGTCTTCAGGGCTAGGCGGCTACACCTTC. Its protein is CAISESSGLGGYTF.

Comments on this clonotype: Given the absence of the conserved phenylalanine or tryptophan at the CDR3 end, a read error is likely. The limits of the CDR3 on the DNA are not certain, so only TCRdb's listed CDR3 is given. J is TRBJ2-1 and V is TRBV19; the DNA was not compared with TRBD2, the D call given in the table. Per the germline V gene, CDR1 is LNHDA and CDR2 is SQIVND (reference sequence). The CDR3 spans 16 residues, counting both ends. The CDR3 sequence: CASSIPSGGYNEQLFV.

This clonotype showed up just once. The junction departs from germline at one end; a sequencing error may be responsible. CDR3 loop: CASGEGGSGAQDF. CDR3 DNA: TGTGCCAGCGGGGAGGGGGGCAGCGGTGCGCAGGATTTT. The chain joins TRBV2 to TRBJ2-3; a possible D gene is TRBD2 (7 bases). The CDR3 loop spans 13 amino acids. From germline, CDR1 is SNHLY and CDR2 FYNNEI.

The chain carries TRBV24-1 and TRBJ2-3; D not resolved. V lost 9 bases to trimming and J lost 4 bases, with 19 bases between them. Germline-derived CDR1 and CDR2 are KGHDR and SFDVKD. CDR3 length: 15 residues. DNA for the CDR3: TGTGCCACCGCCCCGACCGGACGATCCCCAGATACGCAGTATTTT. It is translated as CATAPTGRSPDTQYF.

The chain links TRBV7-8 to TRBJ2-5, with TRBD1 identical over 7 bases. The junction had 7 bases not matched to a gene; V was cut back by 3 bases and J by 3 bases. The germline gives CDR1 SGHVS, CDR2 FQNEAQ. There are 15 residues in the CDR3. As DNA, the CDR3 is TGTGCCAGCAGCTTGTTCAGGGGGACAAAAGAGACCCAGTACTTC. Translated, it gives CASSLFRGTKETQYF.

This clonotype was recorded many times. The chain carries TRBV27 and TRBJ1-2; possible D gene TRBD1, 6 bases. The CDR3 consists of 13 residues. CDR1 and CDR2 from the germline V gene are MNHEY and SMNVEV (reference sequence). Trimming stripped 3 bases from V and 2 bases from J, with 7 bases between. CDR3 region: CASSFGQNYGYTF. The CDR3 DNA reads TGTGCCAGCAGTTTTGGACAGAACTATGGCTACACCTTC.

This chain links TRBV5-1 with TRBJ2-3, with TRBD2 matching 8 bases. CDR3 size: 13 residues. Germline V gene sequence: CDR1 SGHRS, CDR2 YFSETQ. V trimming: 7 bases; J trimming: 11 bases; junction bases outside the gene matches: 12. The CDR3 bases are TGCGCCAGCGGCGACGGGGGGGCGCAGAAGCAGTATTTT. It specifies CASGDGGAQKQYF.